This T cell receptor beta chain came from a study of cytomegalovirus exposure and HLA in healthy donors. Although they were nominally healthy when sampled, donors likely had unrecorded immune exposures. This clone showed up just a few times. At one boundary the junction diverges from the germline segment, which might be a read error. The CDR3 is 14 residues long. The germline gives CDR1 SSHAT, CDR2 FNYEAQ (reference sequence). PCR was performed using 60 Vbeta and 13 Jbeta primers. Sequencing was performed with immunoSEQ multiplex PCR; in TCRdb, only in-frame clones are kept and a portion is missing. The table has tens of thousands of clones, less than 8% seen once.

This rearrangement joins TRBV7-7 to TRBJ2-1; tentative D call: TRBD1 (5 bases). The sequenced sample was PBMCs. The sequence was collected from a man aged 50-59 years in good health and CMV-seronegative. In DNA form, the CDR3 reads TGTGCTAGCAGCTTAGCCGGGCAGGGCAATGAGCAGTTCTTC. Protein: CASSLAGQGNEQFF.